One T cell receptor (beta chain) is described in this entry. Other DNA sequences in this specimen translate into the identical CDR3. The source of the sample is a study of cytomegalovirus exposure and HLA in healthy donors. It was with 60 Vbeta and 13 Jbeta primers that the PCR ran. The protocol was immunoSEQ multiplex PCR, while the TCRdb copy is restricted to in-frame clones and leaves out a portion. Of over 100,000 clones in the sample, roughly 82% are singletons; the top ten hold 11%. Trimming cost V 2 bases and J 2 bases; bases outside gene matches: 1. From germline, CDR1 is SGHRS and CDR2 YFSETQ. The CDR3 totals 14 residues.

The V gene is TRBV5-1, the J gene TRBJ1-2; 9 bases are shared with TRBD1. This TCR came from a man aged 35 to 55 in good health and CMV-seropositive. The sample consisted of PBMCs. The CDR3 region is CASSLGTGNYGYTF. CDR3 sequence (DNA): TGCGCCAGCAGCTTAGGGACAGGGAACTATGGCTACACCTTC.